Listed below are T cell receptor beta chains from one sample, sequenced in a study. The method was immunoSEQ multiplex PCR; TCRdb's version includes in-frame clones alone and lacks a portion of them. The sample contains 45,000 to 55,000 clones, more than 80% of which appear only once. Sequencing used PBMCs. Receptor source: a man aged 35-49 years with rheumatoid arthritis. Each CDR3 is given with its conserved first and last residue. A D gene is named only where the DNA matches it firmly. Clone size is not always given. Where it is, it says once, few, many or a class for expanded clones.

D gene	V gene	J gene	clone size	CDR3 DNA	CDR3 protein
TRBD2	TRBV15	TRBJ2-7	NA	TGTGCCACCAGCCTCTCGGCGGGAGGGCTTCTTCTAACGGACGAGCAGTACTTC	CATSLSAGGLLLTDEQYF
NA	TRBV19	TRBJ2-1	NA	TGTGCCAGTAGTGGGGGACTGTTCGGATATGGCTCCTACAATGAGCAGTTCTTC	CASSGGLFGYGSYNEQFF
NA	TRBV30	TRBJ1-5	once	TGTGCCTGGAGTGCGGGAACCAAAGCAGGTCAGCCCCAGCATTTT	CAWSAGTKAGQPQHF
TRBD2	TRBV4-3	TRBJ2-3	NA	TGCGCCAGCAGCCAAGATCCATCGGGAGGGGTCGCAGATACGCAGTATTTT	CASSQDPSGGVADTQYF
NA	TRBV6-5	TRBJ2-7	NA	TGTGCCAGCAGTTTCTCCGTCCCCCCGGGTGCCGAGCAGTACTTC	CASSFSVPPGAEQYF
NA	TRBV3-1/TRBV3-2	TRBJ2-2	NA	TGTGCCAGCAGCCACGCCGGGGAGCTGTTTTTT	CASSHAGELFF
TRBD2	TRBV24-1	TRBJ2-5	NA	TGTGCCACCAGTGAAAGACCGGGACTAGCGGGGTCAGAGACCCAGTACTTC	CATSERPGLAGSETQYF
TRBD1	TRBV29-1	TRBJ2-7	NA	TGCAGCGCGACAGGGGGCGATGCCTACGAGCAGTACTTC	CSATGGDAYEQYF
NA	TRBV28	TRBJ2-4	NA	TGTGCCAGCAGCACCCCAGGTCTAGCCAAAAACATTCAGTACTTC	CASSTPGLAKNIQYF
NA	TRBV9	TRBJ1-1	once	TGTGCCAGCAGCGTAGAGGGGGGTACTGAAGCTTTCTTT	CASSVEGGTEAFF
NA	TRBV29-1	TRBJ1-4	NA	TGCAGCGTTGTTTGGACGGTGAATGAAAAACTGTTTTTT	CSVVWTVNEKLFF
TRBD1	TRBV6-1	TRBJ2-7	NA	TGTGCCAGCAGTGAAACAGGGGGCGCGTCGTACGAGCAGTACTTC	CASSETGGASYEQYF
TRBD2	TRBV5-5	TRBJ2-1	NA	TGTGCCAGCAACCAGCGGACTAGCGGGAACGGCGGTGAGCAGTTCTTC	CASNQRTSGNGGEQFF
TRBD1	TRBV5-1	TRBJ2-7	NA	TGCGCCAGCAGCTTGTTGGGGGACAGAGCCTACGAGCAGTACTTC	CASSLLGDRAYEQYF
NA	TRBV10-2	TRBJ2-2	NA	TGCGCCAGCAGTGAGCCAGCAACGGATAGGTTGTTTTTT	CASSEPATDRLFF
TRBD1	TRBV7-3	TRBJ2-1	NA	TGTGCCAGCAGCCCCGGACAGGCAATCTACAATGAGCAGTTCTTC	CASSPGQAIYNEQFF
TRBD2	TRBV19	TRBJ2-3	NA	TGTGCCAGTAGTATGGGACTAGCGCGACGCGGGAGAGCAGATACGCAGTATTTT	CASSMGLARRGRADTQYF
TRBD2	TRBV5-1	TRBJ2-3	NA	TGCGCCAGCAGCTTGGGCGGGGGAAGCACAGATACGCAGTATTTT	CASSLGGGSTDTQYF
NA	TRBV7-6	TRBJ1-3	NA	TGTGCCAGCAGCTTTAGCGCGCCAGGGGCTGGAAACACCATATATTTT	CASSFSAPGAGNTIYF
NA	TRBV20-1	TRBJ2-3	NA	TGCAGTGCTAGAGCCCCGGACCGGACGGTATTT	CSARAPDRTVF
TRBD1	TRBV4-1	TRBJ1-2	NA	TGCGCCAGCAGCCAAGAGGGGACAGGGGGGAGAGGCTATGGCTACACCTTC	CASSQEGTGGRGYGYTF
NA	TRBV6-5	TRBJ2-2	NA	TGTGCCAGCAGCTTACAGGGATACCCCGGGGAGCTGTTTTTT	CASSLQGYPGELFF
NA	TRBV3-1/TRBV3-2	TRBJ1-2	NA	TGTGCCAGCAGCAATAACTATGGCTACACCTTC	CASSNNYGYTF
NA	TRBV7-2	TRBJ2-3	NA	TGTGCCAGCAGCTCCGGGCGGGGGCGCGGGACAGATACGCAGTATTTT	CASSSGRGRGTDTQYF
NA	TRBV4-2	TRBJ2-1	NA	TGTGCCAGCAGCCAACTAGTATCCTACAATGAGCAGTTCTTC	CASSQLVSYNEQFF
TRBD2	TRBV18	TRBJ2-1	NA	TGTGCCAGCTCACCACCACGGACTAGCGGGGGAAGCGAGCAGTTCTTC	CASSPPRTSGGSEQFF
NA	TRBV6-5	TRBJ1-4	NA	TGTGCCAGCAGCAGGGGCAGGGCTAATGAAAAACTGTTTTTT	CASSRGRANEKLFF
NA	TRBV19	TRBJ1-2	NA	TGTGCCAGTAGTATAGGTAAAAGTCCTTATGGCTACACCTTC	CASSIGKSPYGYTF
TRBD1	TRBV4-1	TRBJ1-2	NA	TGCGCCAGCAGCCAACACGGACAGGGTGGCTATGGCTACACCTTC	CASSQHGQGGYGYTF
NA	TRBV20-1	TRBJ2-2	NA	TGCAGTGCGAGTAACCTCGGAGACGCGAACACCGGGGAGCTGTTTTTT	CSASNLGDANTGELFF
TRBD1	TRBV30	TRBJ1-1	NA	TGTGCCTGGAGTGTTCGAACGGGACAGGTTAACACTGAAGCTTTCTTT	CAWSVRTGQVNTEAFF
TRBD1	TRBV28	TRBJ2-2	NA	TGTGCCAGCCGGACCATCCGGGACAGGGGGGACACCGGGGAGCTGTTTTTT	CASRTIRDRGDTGELFF
TRBD1	TRBV7-9	TRBJ1-6	NA	TGTGCCAGCAGCTTCGGGGGACAGGGGCGAGAGTCCTATAATTCACCCCTCCACTTT	CASSFGGQGRESYNSPLHF
TRBD2	TRBV7-9	TRBJ2-1	NA	TGTGCCAGCAGCTTACGAGGTAGCGGGAGTGACAATGAGCAGTTCTTC	CASSLRGSGSDNEQFF
NA	TRBV18	TRBJ2-3	NA	TGTGCCAGCTCACCACCGGGGATCGGCACAGATACGCAGTATTTT	CASSPPGIGTDTQYF
NA	TRBV7-2	TRBJ2-5	NA	TGTGCCAGCAGCCCGCAGTGGGGCCTGAAGGAGACCCAGTACTTC	CASSPQWGLKETQYF
TRBD2	TRBV5-1	TRBJ2-7	NA	TGCGCCAGCAGCGCATCAACTAGCGGGAGGGCCTCGGGTCCCGAGCAGTACTTC	CASSASTSGRASGPEQYF
NA	TRBV25-1	TRBJ2-3	NA	TGTGCCAGCAGTGCAACCATCCCTTCCCGACGGACCCCACAGTATTTT	CASSATIPSRRTPQYF
TRBD2	TRBV5-6	TRBJ2-1	NA	TGTGCCAGCAGCTTGGAGCCAGCGGGGGCGTACAATGAGCAGTTCTTC	CASSLEPAGAYNEQFF
NA	TRBV15	TRBJ2-1	NA	TGTGCCACCAGCGGCACAGGGAAAGTCAATGAGCAGTTCTTC	CATSGTGKVNEQFF
TRBD2	TRBV29-1	TRBJ2-5	NA	TGCAGCGTCCATAGCGGGAGAGGTACGGAGACCCAGTACTTC	CSVHSGRGTETQYF
TRBD1	TRBV7-9	TRBJ1-2	NA	TGTGCCAGCACCATTAAGGGACAGGGGACTTTCTATGGCTACACCTTC	CASTIKGQGTFYGYTF
NA	TRBV7-2	TRBJ1-6	NA	TGTGCCAGCAGCTTCTCCTTTTCCTATAATTCACCCCTCCACTTT	CASSFSFSYNSPLHF
NA	TRBV6-6	TRBJ1-2	NA	TGTGCCAGCAGTGTGTCGGGGGATGGCTACACCTTC	CASSVSGDGYTF
NA	TRBV30	TRBJ1-4	NA	TGTGCCTGGGACATCGGTTCCTCCCGAGGGGAAAAACTGTTTTTT	CAWDIGSSRGEKLFF